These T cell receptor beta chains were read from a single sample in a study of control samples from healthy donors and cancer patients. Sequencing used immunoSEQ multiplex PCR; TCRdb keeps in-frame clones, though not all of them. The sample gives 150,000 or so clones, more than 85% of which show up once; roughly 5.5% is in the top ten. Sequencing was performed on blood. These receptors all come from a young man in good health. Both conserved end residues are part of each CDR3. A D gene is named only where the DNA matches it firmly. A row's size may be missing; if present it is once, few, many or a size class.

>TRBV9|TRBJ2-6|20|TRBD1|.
CASSHPDSNRGHSGANVLTF
TGTGCCAGCAGTCATCCCGACAGCAACAGGGGCCACTCTGGGGCCAACGTCCTGACTTTC
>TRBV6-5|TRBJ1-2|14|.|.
CASKFTVAGEGYTF
TGTGCCAGCAAATTCACCGTAGCAGGGGAGGGCTACACCTTC
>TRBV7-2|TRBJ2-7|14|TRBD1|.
CASSPPDRGYEQYF
TGTGCCAGCAGCCCTCCCGACAGGGGTTACGAGCAGTACTTC
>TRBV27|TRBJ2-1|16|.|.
CASTTHGSSSYNEQFF
TGTGCCAGCACCACCCATGGGTCGAGCTCCTACAATGAGCAGTTCTTC
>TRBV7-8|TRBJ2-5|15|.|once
CASSLGALAEETQYF
TGTGCCAGCAGCTTAGGGGCGCTAGCCGAAGAGACCCAGTACTTC
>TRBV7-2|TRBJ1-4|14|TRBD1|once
CASSVDRGHEKLFF
TGTGCCAGCAGCGTGGACAGGGGGCATGAAAAACTGTTTTTT
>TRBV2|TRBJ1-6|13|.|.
CASSERGRSPLHF
TGTGCCAGCAGTGAAAGGGGTAGATCACCCCTCCACTTT
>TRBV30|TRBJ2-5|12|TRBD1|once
CAWEGGRETQYF
TGTGCCTGGGAAGGGGGCCGGGAGACCCAGTACTTC
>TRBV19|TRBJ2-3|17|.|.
CASSSEKGVGNTDTQYF
TGTGCCAGTAGTAGCGAGAAAGGGGTTGGGAACACAGATACGCAGTATTTT
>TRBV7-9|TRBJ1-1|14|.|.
CASSSKQGISEAFF
TGTGCCAGCAGCTCCAAACAGGGTATATCTGAAGCTTTCTTT
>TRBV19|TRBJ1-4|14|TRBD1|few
CASSRQGVMEKLFF
TGTGCCAGTAGCCGACAGGGGGTAATGGAAAAACTGTTTTTT
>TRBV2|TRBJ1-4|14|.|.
CASSETRRGEKLFF
TGTGCCAGCAGTGAGACCCGACGCGGGGAAAAACTGTTTTTT
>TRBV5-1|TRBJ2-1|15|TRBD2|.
CASSLEREVHNEQFF
TGCGCCAGCAGCTTGGAGCGGGAGGTCCACAATGAGCAGTTCTTC
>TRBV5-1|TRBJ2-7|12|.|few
CASSLGPSEQYF
TGCGCCAGCAGCCTGGGACCTTCAGAGCAGTACTTC
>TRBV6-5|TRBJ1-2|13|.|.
CASSQRESGPLTF
TGTGCCAGCAGCCAAAGGGAATCCGGCCCTCTAACCTTC
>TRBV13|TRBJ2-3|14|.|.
CASSSERGTDTQYF
TGTGCCAGCAGCTCAGAGCGGGGCACAGATACGCAGTATTTT
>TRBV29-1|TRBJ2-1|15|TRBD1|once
CSVEDFRDSNNEQFF
TGCAGCGTTGAGGATTTCCGGGACAGTAACAATGAGCAGTTCTTC
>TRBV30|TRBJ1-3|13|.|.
CAWSWGTGNTIYF
TGTGCCTGGAGTTGGGGGACTGGAAACACCATATATTTT
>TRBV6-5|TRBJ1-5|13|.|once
CASRQASNQPQHF
TGTGCCAGTCGGCAGGCTAGCAATCAGCCCCAGCATTTT
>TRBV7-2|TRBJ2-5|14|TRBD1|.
CASSLAPGGETQYF
TGTGCCAGCAGCTTAGCGCCAGGGGGAGAGACCCAGTACTTC
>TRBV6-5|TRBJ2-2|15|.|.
CASSHTGTGTGELFF
TGTGCCAGCAGTCACACCGGGACGGGCACCGGGGAGCTGTTTTTT
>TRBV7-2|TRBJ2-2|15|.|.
CASSPQGGNTGELFF
TGTGCCAGCAGCCCCCAGGGGGGGAACACCGGGGAGCTGTTTTTT
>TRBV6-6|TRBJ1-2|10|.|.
CASSSLGYTF
TGTGCCAGCAGTTCCTTAGGCTACACCTTC
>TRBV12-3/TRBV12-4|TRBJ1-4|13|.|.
CASSFAPREKLFF
TGTGCCAGCAGTTTCGCCCCAAGGGAAAAACTGTTTTTT
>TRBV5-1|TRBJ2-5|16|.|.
CASSLGGWSYQETQYF
TGCGCCAGCAGCTTGGGGGGGTGGTCATACCAAGAGACCCAGTACTTC
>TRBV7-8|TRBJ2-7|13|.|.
CASSLTTAYEQYF
TGTGCCAGCAGCTTAACAACGGCCTACGAGCAGTACTTC
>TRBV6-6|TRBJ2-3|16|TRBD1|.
CASSYYGTGKRDTQYF
TGTGCCAGCAGTTACTACGGGACAGGGAAGCGAGATACGCAGTATTTT
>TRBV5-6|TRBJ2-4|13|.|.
CASSLNGKNIQYF
TGTGCCAGCAGCTTGAACGGTAAAAACATTCAGTACTTC
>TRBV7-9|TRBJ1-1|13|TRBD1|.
CASSWDRGTEAFF
TGTGCCAGCAGCTGGGACAGGGGAACTGAAGCTTTCTTT
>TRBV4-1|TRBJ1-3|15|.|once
CASSRVVRSGNTIYF
TGCGCCAGCAGCCGAGTGGTGAGGAGTGGAAACACCATATATTTT
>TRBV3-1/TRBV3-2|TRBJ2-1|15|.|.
CASSPLGGRGNEQFF
TGTGCCAGCAGCCCTCTGGGGGGGAGGGGGAATGAGCAGTTCTTC
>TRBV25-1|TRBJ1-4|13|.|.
CASQQGWGEKLFF
TGTGCCAGCCAACAGGGCTGGGGGGAAAAACTGTTTTTT
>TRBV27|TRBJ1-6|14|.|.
CASSTGHANSPLHF
TGTGCCAGCAGTACGGGACACGCGAATTCACCCCTCCACTTT
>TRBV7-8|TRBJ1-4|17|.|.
CASSLGSSGTGGEKLFF
TGTGCCAGCAGCTTAGGGTCTTCGGGAACCGGCGGGGAAAAACTGTTTTTT
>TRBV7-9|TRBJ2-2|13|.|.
CASSFSGTGELFF
TGTGCCAGCAGCTTCTCGGGCACCGGGGAGCTGTTTTTT
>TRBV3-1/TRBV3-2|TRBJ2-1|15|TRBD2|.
CASSQDLGLGDEQFF
TGTGCCAGCAGCCAAGATCTTGGACTAGGGGATGAGCAGTTCTTC
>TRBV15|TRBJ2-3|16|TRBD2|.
CATSPLAGGWADTQYF
TGTGCCACCAGCCCGCTAGCGGGAGGGTGGGCAGATACGCAGTATTTT
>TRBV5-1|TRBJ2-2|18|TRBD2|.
CASKYAPSGSSGTGELFF
TGCGCCAGCAAATATGCCCCTAGCGGGAGTTCGGGCACCGGGGAGCTGTTTTTT
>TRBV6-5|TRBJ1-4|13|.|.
CASSYGGNEKLFF
TGTGCCAGCAGTTACGGCGGTAATGAAAAACTGTTTTTT
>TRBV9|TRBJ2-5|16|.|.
CASSVVTGAPQETQYF
TGTGCCAGCAGCGTAGTTACAGGAGCACCTCAAGAGACCCAGTACTTC
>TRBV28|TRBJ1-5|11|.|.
CASSLDQPQHF
TGTGCCAGCAGTTTAGATCAGCCCCAGCATTTT
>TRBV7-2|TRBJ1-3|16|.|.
CASSSRDSYSGNTIYF
TGTGCCAGCAGCTCCAGAGACAGTTACTCTGGAAACACCATATATTTT
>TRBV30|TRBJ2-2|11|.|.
CAWSVPGELFF
TGTGCCTGGAGTGTACCCGGGGAGCTGTTTTTT
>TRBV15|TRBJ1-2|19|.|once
CATSRDKVKGPYLGYGYTF
TGTGCCACCAGCAGAGATAAAGTGAAGGGCCCGTACCTTGGCTATGGCTACACCTTC
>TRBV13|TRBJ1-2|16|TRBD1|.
CASSLVPGQGYYGYTF
TGTGCCAGCAGCTTAGTGCCCGGACAGGGCTACTATGGCTACACCTTC
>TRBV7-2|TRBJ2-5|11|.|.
CASSFLETQYF
TGTGCCAGCAGCTTCCTGGAGACCCAGTACTTC
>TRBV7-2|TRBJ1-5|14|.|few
CASSLGGVGRPQHF
TGTGCCAGCAGCTTAGGGGGTGTGGGTCGGCCCCAGCATTTT
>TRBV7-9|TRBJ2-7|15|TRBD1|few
CASSLGQGTDYEQYF
TGTGCCAGCAGCTTAGGACAGGGCACCGACTACGAGCAGTACTTC
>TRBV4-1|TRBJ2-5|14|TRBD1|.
CASSPRQGWETQYF
TGCGCCAGCAGCCCCCGACAGGGGTGGGAGACCCAGTACTTC
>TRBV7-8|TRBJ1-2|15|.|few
CASSFRGGTGYGYTF
TGTGCCAGCAGCTTCCGAGGGGGTACTGGCTATGGCTACACCTTC
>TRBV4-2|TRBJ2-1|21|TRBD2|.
CASSPALTGTASGRTYNEQFF
TGTGCCAGCAGCCCCGCGTTGACAGGGACGGCTAGCGGGAGGACCTACAATGAGCAGTTCTTC
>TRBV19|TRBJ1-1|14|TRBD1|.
CASSVTGAEFIAFF
TGTGCCAGTAGTGTGACAGGGGCTGAATTTATTGCTTTCTTT
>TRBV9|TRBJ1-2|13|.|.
CASSVESGYGYTF
TGTGCCAGCAGCGTCGAGTCGGGCTATGGCTACACCTTC
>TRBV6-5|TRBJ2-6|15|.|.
CASSFRPVEIDVLTF
TGTGCCAGCAGTTTCCGCCCTGTGGAGATCGACGTCCTGACTTTC
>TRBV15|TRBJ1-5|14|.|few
CATSRGLIEEPQHF
TGTGCCACCAGCAGGGGACTCATCGAGGAGCCCCAGCATTTT
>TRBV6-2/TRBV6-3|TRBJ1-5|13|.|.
CASSYGAVQPQHF
TGTGCCAGCAGTTACGGGGCGGTCCAGCCCCAGCATTTT